Following are 25 T cell receptor beta chains from one sample sequenced in a study of cytomegalovirus exposure and HLA in healthy donors. PCR employed 60 Vbeta and 13 Jbeta primers. Only in-frame clones appear in the TCRdb table, and some are missing; sequencing was by immunoSEQ multiplex PCR. The table for this sample gives approximately 100,000 clones. The source material was PBMCs. These receptors all stem from a man between 50 and 59 years old in good health and CMV-seropositive.

The rearrangement uses TRBV5-1 and TRBJ1-1; D possibly corresponds to TRBD1 (5 bases). Germline CDR1 SGHRS, CDR2 YFSETQ. The CDR3 consists of 16 residues. The germline V and J ends were trimmed by 4 bases and 6 bases, with 22 bases remaining between them. The CDR3 spells CASSPEWGRVPPEAFF. As DNA, the CDR3 is TGCGCCAGCAGCCCGGAGTGGGGCAGGGTCCCGCCTGAAGCTTTCTTT.

The V and J genes are TRBV19 and TRBJ1-1, with D perhaps TRBD1 (6 bases). V gave up 6 bases and J gave up 0 bases, with 14 bases separating them. The CDR3 has 15 amino acids. Germline assignment: CDR1 LNHDA and CDR2 SQIVND (reference sequence). In nucleotides, the CDR3 is TGTGCCAGTAGCAAATACAGGGCAGTGAACACTGAAGCTTTCTTT. Translating gives CASSKYRAVNTEAFF. The whole variable domain, remainder taken from reference TRBV19 and TRBJ1-1, is DGGITQSPKYLFRKEGQNVTLSCEQNLNHDAMYWYRQDPGQGLRLIYYSQIVNDFQKGDIAEGYSVSREKKESFPLTVTSAQKNPTAFYLCASSKYRAVNTEAFFGQGTRLTVV.

The V and J genes are TRBV27 and TRBJ2-2; D remains unclear. Germline V lookup: CDR1 MNHEY, CDR2 SMNVEV (reference sequence). CDR3 size: 14 residues. V shed 6 bases and J shed 6 bases, with 14 bases lying between them. The CDR3 DNA is TGTGCCAGCAGCTCCCACTATTTGGCCGGGGAGCTGTTTTTT. Translating gives CASSSHYLAGELFF.

The chain has TRBV18 and TRBJ2-7, with D maybe TRBD2 (5 bases). CDR1 KGHSH and CDR2 LQKENI come from the germline V gene. The germline V and J ends were trimmed by 5 bases and 6 bases, with 14 bases remaining between them. The CDR3 is 13 residues long. The CDR3 DNA reads TGTGCCAGCTCAATCTTACGCGGGTCCGAGCAGTACTTC. Its protein product is CASSILRGSEQYF.

CDR3 bases: TGTGCCAGCAGCGCGGACAGGGGGACCACAGATACGCAGTATTTT. Translated: CASSADRGTTDTQYF. This rearrangement joins TRBV9 to TRBJ2-3, with 10 bases that match TRBD1. Germline CDR1 SGDLS, CDR2 YYNGEE. This CDR3 is built from 15 residues. Unmatched junction bases numbered 3, after V lost 3 bases and J lost 2 bases. Based on the CDR3 plus reference TRBV9 and TRBJ2-3, the full variable domain is DSGVTQTPKHLITATGQRVTLRCSPRSGDLSVYWYQQSLDQGLQFLIQYYNGEERAKGNILERFSAQQFPDLHSELNLSSLELGDSALYFCASSADRGTTDTQYFGPGTRLTVL.

This chain uses TRBV2 with TRBJ1-1, with 7 bases matching TRBD1. The V gene end was trimmed by 3 bases and the J gene end by 1 base; junction bases not matched to a gene: 5. The germline V gene has CDR1 SNHLY and CDR2 FYNNEI. The CDR3 runs 15 residues. Here the CDR3 DNA reads TGTGCCAGCAGTGACCTGGGGACAGCGAACACTGAAGCTTTCTTT. This codes for CASSDLGTANTEAFF.

The chain is built from TRBV11-2 and TRBJ2-1; 7 bases are shared with TRBD2. CDR1 is SGHAT, CDR2 FQNNGV, per germline. The V and J ends lost 5 bases and 10 bases, in that order; junction bases with no gene match: 20. The CDR3 spans 17 residues. The CDR3 DNA reads as TGTGCCAGCAGCCCCTTCCGAAGATACCTAGTGCGGGGGGAGCAGTTCTTC. As protein: CASSPFRRYLVRGEQFF. The variable domain in full, with the rest retrieved from reference TRBV11-2 and TRBJ2-1, is EAGVAQSPRYKIIEKRQSVAFWCNPISGHATLYWYQQILGQGPKLLIQFQNNGVVDDSQLPKDRFSAERLKGVDSTLKIQPAKLEDSAVYLCASSPFRRYLVRGEQFFGPGTRLTVL.

V and J are TRBV20-1 and TRBJ2-1; weak D call: TRBD1 (5 bases). Germline CDR1 is DFQATT and CDR2 is SNEGSKA (reference sequence). With 2 bases removed from V and 8 bases from J, the gap between germline ends came to 7 bases. This CDR3 is built from 11 residues. As DNA, the CDR3 is TGCAGTGCTAGAAGGGGATATGAGCAGTTCTTC. Translated, it gives CSARRGYEQFF.

This chain connects TRBV4-1 to TRBJ2-1; the D is unclear. The V gene lost 9 bases and the J gene lost 0 bases, with 12 bases spanning the gap. The CDR3 extends over 14 amino acids. Germline V lookup: CDR1 MGHRA, CDR2 YSYEKL. The CDR3 DNA sequence: TGCGCCAGTAGTTTTAGCATCTCCTACAATGAGCAGTTCTTC. As protein: CASSFSISYNEQFF.

The gene calls are TRBV7-6 and TRBJ2-7, with a possible D match to TRBD1 (5 bases). Between the trimmed V and J ends, which lost 1 base and 0 bases, there was a span of 10 bases. The CDR3 sequence is 15 residues long. CDR1 is SGHVS and CDR2 is FNYEAQ in the germline V gene. CDR3 loop: CASSLEQASSYEQYF. The CDR3, as DNA: TGTGCCAGCAGCTTAGAACAGGCCTCCTCCTACGAGCAGTACTTC. The full variable domain, rest sourced from reference TRBV7-6 and TRBJ2-7, is GAGVSQSPRYKVTKRGQDVALRCDPISGHVSLYWYRQALGQGPEFLTYFNYEAQQDKSGLPNDRFSAERPEGSISTLTIQRTEQRDSAMYRCASSLEQASSYEQYFGPGTRLTVT.

The chain is built from TRBV6-5 and TRBJ2-6; D is unclear. The V gene's germline CDR1 is MNHEY and CDR2 SVGAGI. The CDR3 extends over 14 amino acids. Trimming took 6 bases from V and 0 from J, leaving 6 bases between them. CDR3 amino acids: CASRIGSGANVLTF. CDR3 in DNA: TGTGCCAGCAGAATCGGCTCTGGGGCCAACGTCCTGACTTTC.

V gene TRBV7-2 combines with J gene TRBJ2-2, with 8 bases that match TRBD2. This CDR3 is built from 15 residues. The V gene's germline CDR1 is SGHTA and CDR2 FQGNSA. The V and J ends lost 1 base and 4 bases, in that order; junction bases with no gene match: 2. The CDR3 DNA follows: TGTGCCAGCAGCTTAGGCCTAGCGGGCACCGGGGAGCTGTTTTTT. It translates to CASSLGLAGTGELFF.

The chain couples TRBV27 to TRBJ1-1; 12 bases map to TRBD1. The V segment lost 6 bases and the J segment 1 base; nucleotides outside the gene matches: 15. Germline V gene sequence: CDR1 MNHEY, CDR2 SMNVEV (reference sequence). The CDR3 spans 19 residues. For the CDR3, the DNA is TGTGCCAGCAGCCCAGATAAACCGGGACAGGGGGCAGGGAACACTGAAGCTTTCTTT. The encoded protein is CASSPDKPGQGAGNTEAFF.

This rearrangement joins TRBV20-1 to TRBJ2-5, with D possibly matching TRBD2 (5 bases). The V end lost 5 bases, the J end lost 5 bases, and 6 bases lay between the germline ends. The CDR3 extends over 10 amino acids. From germline, CDR1 is DFQATT and CDR2 SNEGSKA (reference sequence). The CDR3 DNA follows: TGCAGTGCTGAGCGGGAGACCCAGTACTTC. Amino acids: CSAERETQYF.

V and J are TRBV4-1 and TRBJ1-1, with D unclear. The CDR3 is made up of 14 amino acids. The ends were cut back, 0 bases at V and 2 bases at J, with 7 bases in the middle. Germline CDR1 MGHRA, CDR2 YSYEKL. For the CDR3, the DNA is TGCGCCAGCAGCCAAGAGGGGAGAAACACTGAAGCTTTCTTT. It is translated as CASSQEGRNTEAFF.

The gene calls are TRBV9 and TRBJ2-3; 9 bases fit TRBD2. This CDR3 has 15 amino acids. V lost 0 bases to trimming and J lost 5 bases; unmatched junction nucleotides: 4. Germline V CDR1 and CDR2: SGDLS, YYNGEE. DNA of the CDR3: TGTGCCAGCAGCGTAGTAGCGGGAGCCAGAGATACGCAGTATTTT. Protein product: CASSVVAGARDTQYF.

This chain joins TRBV5-6 and TRBJ1-1; a possible D gene is TRBD1 (5 bases). CDR1 SGHDT and CDR2 YYEEEE come from the germline V gene. Trimming removed 2 bases at V and 2 bases at J, with 10 bases between. The CDR3 extends over 14 amino acids. CDR3 sequence (DNA): TGTGCCAGCAGCTTTGGAGGGACCAACACTGAAGCTTTCTTT. As protein: CASSFGGTNTEAFF. Full variable domain (rest looked up from reference TRBV5-6 and TRBJ1-1): DAGVTQSPTHLIKTRGQQVTLRCSPKSGHDTVSWYQQALGQGPQFIFQYYEEEERQRGNFPDRFSGHQFPNYSSELNVNALLLGDSALYLCASSFGGTNTEAFFGQGTRLTVV.

V gene TRBV10-3 combines with J gene TRBJ2-1, with 11 nucleotides matching TRBD2. The V and J ends lost 9 bases and 3 bases, in that order; junction bases with no gene match: 1. Germline V gene lookup returns CDR1 ENHRY and CDR2 SYGVKD. The CDR3 is 13 residues long. CDR3 nucleotide sequence: TGTGCCATAGGACTAGCGGGCTACAATGAGCAGTTCTTC. Protein product: CAIGLAGYNEQFF.

V and J are TRBV5-1 and TRBJ2-1; TRBD2 matches at 11 bases. Germline trimming cut 0 bases from V and 6 bases from J; bases unmatched to any gene: 5. The CDR3 consists of 16 residues. CDR1 is SGHRS and CDR2 is YFSETQ in the germline V gene. The CDR3 sequence is CASSLAPGTSGNEQFF. The CDR3 region has the DNA TGCGCCAGCAGCTTGGCCCCAGGGACTAGCGGCAATGAGCAGTTCTTC.

J is TRBJ2-7 and V is TRBV7-6, with D possibly being TRBD2 (6 bases). From germline, CDR1 is SGHVS and CDR2 FNYEAQ. The CDR3 runs to 16 residues. V was clipped by 5 bases and J by 7 bases, with 24 bases between them. The CDR3 DNA reads as TGTGCCAGCAGCCACCCCCTCTGGCGGGGTGATGGGGAGCAGTACTTC. Translation: CASSHPLWRGDGEQYF.

The chain links TRBV9 to TRBJ1-3; the match to TRBD1 covers 9 bases. Germline CDR1 reads SGDLS; CDR2 reads YYNGEE. J lost 3 bases, V lost 4 bases, and 11 bases had no gene match. The CDR3 runs 17 residues. The CDR3 loop is CASSREDRGVFGNTIYF. The DNA of the CDR3 is TGTGCCAGCAGCAGGGAAGACAGGGGGGTTTTTGGAAACACCATATATTTT.

V and J are TRBV29-1 and TRBJ1-2, with 8 bases lining up with TRBD1. Germline trimming cut 1 base from V and 12 bases from J; bases unmatched to any gene: 13. This CDR3 spans 14 amino acids. In germline, CDR1 is SQVTM, CDR2 ANQGSEA. The CDR3, as DNA: TGCAGCGTTGAAGTGGCCGGACAGGGTGCATTGGACACCTTC. This sequence encodes CSVEVAGQGALDTF.

The V call is TRBV5-5, the J call TRBJ2-7, with 7 nucleotides matching TRBD2. The CDR3 spans 15 residues. V lost 1 base to trimming and J lost 3 bases; unmatched junction nucleotides: 7. The V gene's germline CDR1 is SGHKS and CDR2 YYEKEE (reference sequence). Written as DNA, the CDR3 is TGTGCCAGCAGCTTGCGGACCCGGGACTACTACGAGCAGTACGTC. Encoded protein: CASSLRTRDYYEQYV.

J is TRBJ2-1 and V is TRBV11-3; D gene uncertain. The CDR3 has 14 residues. Germline V CDR1 and CDR2: SGHNT, YENEEA. V dropped 0 bases and J dropped 5 bases, with 8 bases sitting between them. The CDR3 sequence is CASSLDQQNNEQFF. DNA of the CDR3: TGTGCCAGCAGCTTAGATCAACAGAACAATGAGCAGTTCTTC.

The chain combines TRBV7-2 with TRBJ1-3; D remains ambiguous. This CDR3 contains 14 residues. Per germline, CDR1 SGHTA and CDR2 FQGNSA. The V gene lost 1 base and the J gene lost 4 bases, with 8 bases spanning the gap. The CDR3 protein is CASSLVLEGNTIYF. As DNA, the CDR3 is TGTGCCAGCAGCTTAGTTTTGGAGGGAAACACCATATATTTT.